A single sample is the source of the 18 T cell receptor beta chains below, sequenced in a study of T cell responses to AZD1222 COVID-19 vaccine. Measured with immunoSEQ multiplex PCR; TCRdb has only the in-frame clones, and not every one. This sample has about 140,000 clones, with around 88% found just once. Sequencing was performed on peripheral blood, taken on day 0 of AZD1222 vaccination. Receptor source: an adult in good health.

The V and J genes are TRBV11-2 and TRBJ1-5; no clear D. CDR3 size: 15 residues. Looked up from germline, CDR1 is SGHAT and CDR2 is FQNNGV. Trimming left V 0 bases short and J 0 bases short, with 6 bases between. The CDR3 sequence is CASSLEAFSNQPQHF. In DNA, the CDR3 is TGTGCCAGCAGCTTAGAGGCGTTTAGCAATCAGCCCCAGCATTTT.

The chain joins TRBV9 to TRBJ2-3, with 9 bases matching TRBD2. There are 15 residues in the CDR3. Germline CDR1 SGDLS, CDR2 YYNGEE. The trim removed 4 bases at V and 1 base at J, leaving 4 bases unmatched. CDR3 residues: CASSSGTSRTDTQYF. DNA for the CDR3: TGTGCCAGCAGCTCCGGGACTAGCCGCACAGATACGCAGTATTTT.

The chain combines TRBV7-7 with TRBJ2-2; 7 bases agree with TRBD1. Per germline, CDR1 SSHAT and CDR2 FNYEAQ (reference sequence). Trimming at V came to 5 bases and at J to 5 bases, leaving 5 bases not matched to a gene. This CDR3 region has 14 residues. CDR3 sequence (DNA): TGTGCCAGCAGCCCAACAGGGGTTACCGGGGAGCTGTTTTTT. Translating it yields CASSPTGVTGELFF.

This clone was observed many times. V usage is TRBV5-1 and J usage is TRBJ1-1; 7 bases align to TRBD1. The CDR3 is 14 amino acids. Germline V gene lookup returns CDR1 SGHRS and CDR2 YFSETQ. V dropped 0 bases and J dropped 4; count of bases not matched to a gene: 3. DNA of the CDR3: TGCGCCAGCAGCTTGGGACAGGGAAGCACTGAAGCTTTCTTT. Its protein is CASSLGQGSTEAFF. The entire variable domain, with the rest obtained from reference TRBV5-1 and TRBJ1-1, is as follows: KAGVTQTPRYLIKTRGQQVTLSCSPISGHRSVSWYQQTPGQGLQFLFEYFSETQRNKGNFPGRFSGRQFSNSRSEMNVSTLELGDSALYLCASSLGQGSTEAFFGQGTRLTVV.

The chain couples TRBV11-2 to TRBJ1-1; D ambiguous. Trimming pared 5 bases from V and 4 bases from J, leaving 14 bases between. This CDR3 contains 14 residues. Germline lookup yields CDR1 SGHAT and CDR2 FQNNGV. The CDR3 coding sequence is TGTGCCAGCAGCGACACTAGACCCCCCACTGAAGCTTTCTTT. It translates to CASSDTRPPTEAFF. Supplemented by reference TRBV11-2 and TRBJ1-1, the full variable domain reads EAGVAQSPRYKIIEKRQSVAFWCNPISGHATLYWYQQILGQGPKLLIQFQNNGVVDDSQLPKDRFSAERLKGVDSTLKIQPAKLEDSAVYLCASSDTRPPTEAFFGQGTRLTVV.

Here the CDR3 DNA reads TGTGCCAGTAGTAGCAGGGACCGGGGGACCCAGTACTTC. Amino acid sequence: CASSSRDRGTQYF. V is TRBV19 and J is TRBJ2-5; D may match TRBD1 or TRBD2 (5 bases each). V lost 4 bases and J 7 bases, leaving 13 bases between the germline ends. The CDR3 is 13 residues long. Germline CDR1 and CDR2: LNHDA and SQIVND (reference sequence).

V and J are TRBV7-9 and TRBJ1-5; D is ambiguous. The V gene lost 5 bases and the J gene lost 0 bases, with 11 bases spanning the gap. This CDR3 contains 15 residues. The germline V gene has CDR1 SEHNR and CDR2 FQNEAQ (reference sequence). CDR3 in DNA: TGTGCCAGCAGCAGTCGGGGAAATAGCAATCAGCCCCAGCATTTT. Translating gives CASSSRGNSNQPQHF.

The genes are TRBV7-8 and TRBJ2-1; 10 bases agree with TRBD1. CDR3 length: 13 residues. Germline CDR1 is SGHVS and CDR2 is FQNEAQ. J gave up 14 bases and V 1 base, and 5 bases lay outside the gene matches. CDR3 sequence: CASSLEGTGAKFF. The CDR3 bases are TGTGCCAGCAGCTTAGAGGGGACAGGGGCTAAGTTCTTC. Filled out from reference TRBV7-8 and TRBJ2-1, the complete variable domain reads GAGVSQSPRYKVAKRGQDVALRCDPISGHVSLFWYQQALGQGPEFLTYFQNEAQLDKSGLPSDRFFAERPEGSVSTLKIQRTQQEDSAVYLCASSLEGTGAKFFGPGTRLTVL.

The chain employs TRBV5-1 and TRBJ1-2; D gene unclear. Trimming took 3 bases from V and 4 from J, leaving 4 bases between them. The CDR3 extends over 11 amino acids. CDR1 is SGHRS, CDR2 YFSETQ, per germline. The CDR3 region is CASSSGYGYTF. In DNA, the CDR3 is TGCGCCAGCAGCTCAGGCTATGGCTACACCTTC.

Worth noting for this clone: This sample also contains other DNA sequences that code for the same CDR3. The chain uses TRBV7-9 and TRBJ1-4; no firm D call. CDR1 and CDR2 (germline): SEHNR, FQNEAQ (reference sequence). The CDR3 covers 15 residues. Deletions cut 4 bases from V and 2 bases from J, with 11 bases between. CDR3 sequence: CASSSSVGTNEKLFF. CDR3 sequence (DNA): TGTGCCAGCAGCTCTAGCGTGGGGACTAATGAAAAACTGTTTTTT.

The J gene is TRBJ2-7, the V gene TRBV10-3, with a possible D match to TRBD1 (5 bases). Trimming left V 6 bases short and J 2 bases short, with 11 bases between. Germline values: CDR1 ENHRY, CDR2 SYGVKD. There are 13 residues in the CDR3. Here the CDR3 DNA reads TGTGCCATCAGAAGGGGCAGTACCTACGAGCAGTACTTC. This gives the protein CAIRRGSTYEQYF.

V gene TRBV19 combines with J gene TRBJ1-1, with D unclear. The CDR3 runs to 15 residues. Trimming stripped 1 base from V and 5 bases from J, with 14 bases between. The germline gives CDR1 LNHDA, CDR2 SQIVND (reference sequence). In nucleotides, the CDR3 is TGTGCCAGTAGTATAGTGTTCTCGGGATCTACTGAAGCTTTCTTT. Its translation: CASSIVFSGSTEAFF.

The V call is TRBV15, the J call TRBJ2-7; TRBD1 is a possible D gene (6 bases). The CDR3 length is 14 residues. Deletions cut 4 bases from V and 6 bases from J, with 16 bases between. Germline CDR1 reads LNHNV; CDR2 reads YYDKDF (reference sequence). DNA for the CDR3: TGTGCCACCAGCACACCCGGGACATCCAGCGAGCAGTACTTC. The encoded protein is CATSTPGTSSEQYF.

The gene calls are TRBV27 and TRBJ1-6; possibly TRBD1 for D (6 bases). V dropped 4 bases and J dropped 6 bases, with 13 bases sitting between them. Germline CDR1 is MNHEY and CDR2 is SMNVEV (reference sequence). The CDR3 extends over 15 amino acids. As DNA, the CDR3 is TGTGCCAGCAGTTCCTACTGGGACACTAATTCACCCCTCCACTTT. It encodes CASSSYWDTNSPLHF.

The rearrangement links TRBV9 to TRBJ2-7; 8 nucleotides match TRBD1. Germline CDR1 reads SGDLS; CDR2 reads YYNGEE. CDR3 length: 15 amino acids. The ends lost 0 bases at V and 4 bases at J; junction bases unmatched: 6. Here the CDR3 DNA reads TGTGCCAGCAGCGTAGGTACAGGGGGTAGATACGAGCAGTACTTC. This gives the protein CASSVGTGGRYEQYF.

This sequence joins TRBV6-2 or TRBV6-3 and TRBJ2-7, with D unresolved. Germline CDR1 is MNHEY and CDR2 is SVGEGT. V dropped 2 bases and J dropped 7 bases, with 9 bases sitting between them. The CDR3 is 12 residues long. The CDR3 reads CASSYPDREQYF. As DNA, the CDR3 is TGTGCCAGCAGTTACCCCGACCGAGAGCAGTACTTC.

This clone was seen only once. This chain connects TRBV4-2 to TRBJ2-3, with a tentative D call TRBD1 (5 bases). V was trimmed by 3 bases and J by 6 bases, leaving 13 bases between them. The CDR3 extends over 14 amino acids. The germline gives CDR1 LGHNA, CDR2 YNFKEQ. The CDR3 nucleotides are TGTGCCAGCAGCCAGGGGCTAGGCCCCGATACGCAGTATTTT. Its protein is CASSQGLGPDTQYF.

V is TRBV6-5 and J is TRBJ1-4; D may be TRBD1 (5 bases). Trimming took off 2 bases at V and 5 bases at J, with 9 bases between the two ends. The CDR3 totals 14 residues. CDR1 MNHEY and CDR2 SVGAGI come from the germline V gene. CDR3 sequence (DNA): TGTGCCAGCAGTTACGCGGCAGGGAATGAAAAACTGTTTTTT. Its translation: CASSYAAGNEKLFF.